This is a list of T cell receptor beta chains from one sample in a study of blood T cells in healthy people across ages. TCRdb processed the 5' RACE reads anew with MiXCR; each CDR3 protein has one entry. The table shows under 800,000 distinct CDR3 sequences, with around 40% occurring only once. Sequenced sample: blood. The receptors shown here come from a woman aged 55-75 years in good health. CDR3s include the opening cysteine and the closing phenylalanine or tryptophan. Fields, in order: J gene, V gene, clone size, D gene, CDR3 DNA, CDR3 protein. The D gene is left open where the match is weak. Clone size is stated in some rows and not others, as once, few, many or a class when expanded.

>TRBJ2-5|TRBV24-1|-|-
TGTGCCACCAGTGATTTGCGGCAGGGATTAGAGACCCAGTACTTC
CATSDLRQGLETQYF
>TRBJ2-1|TRBV7-3|-|-
TGTGCCAGCAGCTGGGACACCGACAATGAGCAGTTCTTC
CASSWDTDNEQFF
>TRBJ2-7|TRBV6-1|-|-
TGTGCCAGCAGTGGCCGGGACGTAACCTACGAGCAGTACTTC
CASSGRDVTYEQYF
>TRBJ2-1|TRBV13|few|TRBD2
TGTGCCAGCAGTTCAGGCAGCGGGGTATACAATGAGCAGTTCTTC
CASSSGSGVYNEQFF
>TRBJ2-7|TRBV5-1|-|-
TGCGCCAGCAGCTTGGCCGGGCAGGGAATCAACGAGCAGTACTTC
CASSLAGQGINEQYF
>TRBJ2-7|TRBV27|-|TRBD2
TGTGCCAGCAGTTCGGGGACTAGCGGGGCAACCTACGAGCAGTACTTC
CASSSGTSGATYEQYF
>TRBJ2-4|TRBV12-3/TRBV12-4|-|-
TGTGCCAGCAGTTCCCAAGCCAAAAACATTCAGTACTTC
CASSSQAKNIQYF
>TRBJ1-2|TRBV11-2|-|-
TGTGCCGGCAGCTTAGGAGGGAATGGCTACACCTTC
CAGSLGGNGYTF
>TRBJ2-5|TRBV28|-|-
TGTGCCAGCAGTTCACCAAGAGGGGCGAAAGAGGCCCAGTACTTC
CASSSPRGAKEAQYF
>TRBJ2-1|TRBV10-1|few|TRBD2
TGCGCCAGCAGTGATCACCCGGGGGGGCCCCTTGAGCAGTTCTTC
CASSDHPGGPLEQFF
>TRBJ2-5|TRBV12-3/TRBV12-4|few|TRBD1
TGTGCCAGCAGTTCAATGACAGGGGAGGAGACCCAGTACTTC
CASSSMTGEETQYF
>TRBJ2-3|TRBV5-1|many|TRBD2
TGCGCCAGCAGCTTGGCTCACACTAGCGGGGCCGGGTTAGATACGCAGTATTTT
CASSLAHTSGAGLDTQYF
>TRBJ1-6|TRBV5-1|-|-
TGCGCCAGCAGCTTGGAAGAATATAATTCACCCCTCCACTTT
CASSLEEYNSPLHF
>TRBJ2-3|TRBV20-1|many|-
TGCAGTGCTCCTAGGGAGGGGGCCGCAGATACGCAGTATTTT
CSAPREGAADTQYF
>TRBJ2-1|TRBV11-2|many|-
TGTGCCAGCAGCTTGGGAGCGGAGGTCTACAATGAGCAGTTCTTC
CASSLGAEVYNEQFF
>TRBJ1-2|TRBV29-1|few|-
TGCAGCGTTGCGCAGGGCAACGGCTACACCTTC
CSVAQGNGYTF
>TRBJ2-1|TRBV29-1|-|TRBD2
TGCAGCGTCAGGACTAGCGGGGGTTGGAATGAGCAGTTCTTC
CSVRTSGGWNEQFF
>TRBJ2-1|TRBV11-2|-|TRBD2
TGTGCCAGCAGCCCTGAGAGGGCGGGAGGTCTATACAATGAGCAGTTCTTC
CASSPERAGGLYNEQFF
>TRBJ1-1|TRBV9|-|-
TGTGCCAGCAGCGTAGTGAGCGGGAGCACTGAAGCTTTCTTT
CASSVVSGSTEAFF
>TRBJ2-1|TRBV10-3|many|TRBD2
TGTGCCATCAGTGTTGACCCAGCGGGAGGCCATGAGCAGTTCTTC
CAISVDPAGGHEQFF
>TRBJ1-2|TRBV7-2|many|-
TGTGCCAGCAGCGAGGGCCCGGGGGACTATGGCTACACCTTC
CASSEGPGDYGYTF
>TRBJ2-7|TRBV28|many|TRBD2
TGTGCCAGCAGCCCCACTAGCGGGAGAGGTTACGAGCAGTACTTC
CASSPTSGRGYEQYF
>TRBJ1-5|TRBV5-1|-|TRBD1
TGCGCCAGCAGCCCTCCCTGGGACAGGGGAAATCAGCCCCAGCATTTT
CASSPPWDRGNQPQHF
>TRBJ2-7|TRBV29-1|-|-
TGCAGCGTGGGGCGCAGCCTCTCCTACGAGCAGTACTTC
CSVGRSLSYEQYF
>TRBJ2-1|TRBV28|-|TRBD2
TGTGCCAGCAGTTTCCCTTCGGGAGGCAACAATGAGCAGTTCTTC
CASSFPSGGNNEQFF
>TRBJ2-7|TRBV7-2|many|-
TGTGCCAGCAGCTTTCTCTACGAGCAGTACTTC
CASSFLYEQYF
>TRBJ2-3|TRBV6-6|-|-
TGTGCCAGCAGTTACTCGAAGACAGATACGCAGTATTTT
CASSYSKTDTQYF
>TRBJ2-1|TRBV7-3|-|-
TGTGCCAGCAGCTTAAGTGGGCTAGGGAAACTTGGCAATGAGCAGTTCTTC
CASSLSGLGKLGNEQFF
>TRBJ2-7|TRBV20-1|many|TRBD2
TGCAGTGCTAGACTAGCGGGAGTATCCTACGAGCAGTACTTC
CSARLAGVSYEQYF
>TRBJ2-3|TRBV6-6|-|TRBD2
TGTGCCAGCGACCTTCTAGCGGGGGGGCCTGTCACAGATACGCAGTATTTT
CASDLLAGGPVTDTQYF
>TRBJ2-4|TRBV6-5|-|-
TGTGCCAGCAGTTACGGAGAACGTGGGGAGCAGTACTTC
CASSYGERGEQYF
>TRBJ2-3|TRBV18|-|TRBD2
TGTGCCAGCTCACCCAGCGGGGCCCTTAGCACAGATACGCAGTATTTT
CASSPSGALSTDTQYF
>TRBJ2-7|TRBV10-1|-|TRBD1
TGCGCCAGCAGTGAGTCGACGGACAGGGACTACGAGCAGTACTTC
CASSESTDRDYEQYF
>TRBJ2-5|TRBV11-1|-|-
TGTGCCAGCAGCTGCGGGACACTGTACCAAGAGACCCAGTACTTC
CASSCGTLYQETQYF
>TRBJ2-3|TRBV2|-|-
TGTGCCAGCAGTTTTCTAAGGACAGTCACAGATACGCAGTATTTT
CASSFLRTVTDTQYF
>TRBJ2-5|TRBV2|-|TRBD2
TGTGCCAGCAGGGCCTTGGGAGGGCCTCAAGAGACCCAGTACTTC
CASRALGGPQETQYF
>TRBJ2-1|TRBV7-3|-|-
TGTGCCAGCAGCTTTTCGACCTGGGAAAAGCAGTTCTTC
CASSFSTWEKQFF
>TRBJ2-5|TRBV6-2/TRBV6-3|-|-
TGTGCCAGCAGTTTTCAAAAGGGGGAGTGGACCCAGTACTTC
CASSFQKGEWTQYF
>TRBJ2-1|TRBV4-2|-|TRBD2
TGTGCCAGCAGTCCTTTAGCGGGAGTGTCGAATGAGCAGTTCTTC
CASSPLAGVSNEQFF
>TRBJ2-7|TRBV3-1|-|TRBD1
TGTGCCAGCAGCGATCTACCGGGACAGCGAAGCACCTACGAGCAGTACTTC
CASSDLPGQRSTYEQYF
>TRBJ2-7|TRBV20-1|-|-
TGCAGTGCTAGACCTACATTTGGGGAGACGTATTCCTACGAGCAGTACTTC
CSARPTFGETYSYEQYF
>TRBJ1-4|TRBV6-5|few|-
TGTGCCAGCCAAGGGGAGGGCTATGAAAAACTGTTTTTT
CASQGEGYEKLFF